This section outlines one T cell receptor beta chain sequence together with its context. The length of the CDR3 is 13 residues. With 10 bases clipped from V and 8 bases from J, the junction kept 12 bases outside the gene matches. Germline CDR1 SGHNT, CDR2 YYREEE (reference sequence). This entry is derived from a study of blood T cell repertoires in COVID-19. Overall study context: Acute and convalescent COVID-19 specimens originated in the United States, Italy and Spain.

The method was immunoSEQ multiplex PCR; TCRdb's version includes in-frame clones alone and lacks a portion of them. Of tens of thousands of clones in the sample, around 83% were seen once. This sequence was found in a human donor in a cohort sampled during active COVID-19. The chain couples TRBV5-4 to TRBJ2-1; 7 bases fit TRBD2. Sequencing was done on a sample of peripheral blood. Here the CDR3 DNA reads TGTGCCGGAGGACTAGTCGGGGTCGATGAGCAGTTCTTC. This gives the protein CAGGLVGVDEQFF.